The TCR beta chain under discussion was sequenced for a study of CD8+CD57+ T cells in acquired aplastic anemia. This CDR3 has 14 residues. Trimming cost V 4 bases and J 2 bases; bases outside gene matches: 4. CDR1 and CDR2 (germline): SEHNR, FQNEAQ (reference sequence). The template used for profiling TCR beta VDJ and CDR3 was genomic DNA. TCRdb reprocessed the reads with MiXCR, giving one entry per CDR3 protein. Found here are 150,000 to 200,000 distinct CDR3 sequences, 64% of them singletons; the top ten hold more than 45%. The clonotype comes from a human donor with severe aplastic anemia or a healthy control (not recorded which). Sequencing input: sorted CD4+, CD8+, or CD8+CD57+ T cells (not recorded which) from PBMCs. The J gene is TRBJ2-5, the V gene TRBV7-9; 7 bases align to TRBD2. The CDR3 region is CASSSGGGQETQYF. The CDR3 DNA is TGTGCCAGCAGCTCGGGGGGAGGGCAAGAGACCCAGTACTTC.